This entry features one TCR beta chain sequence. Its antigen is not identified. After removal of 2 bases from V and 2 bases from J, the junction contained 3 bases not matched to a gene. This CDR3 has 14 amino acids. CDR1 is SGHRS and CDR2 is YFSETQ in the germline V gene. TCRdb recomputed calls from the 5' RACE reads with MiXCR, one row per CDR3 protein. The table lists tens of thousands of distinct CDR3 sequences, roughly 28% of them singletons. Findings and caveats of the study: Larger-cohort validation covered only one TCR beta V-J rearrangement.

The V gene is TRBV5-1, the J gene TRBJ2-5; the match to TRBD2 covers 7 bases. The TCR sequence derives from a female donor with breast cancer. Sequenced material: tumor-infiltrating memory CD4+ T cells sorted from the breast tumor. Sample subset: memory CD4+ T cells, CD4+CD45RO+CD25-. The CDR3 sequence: CASSFSGRQETQYF. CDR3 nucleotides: TGCGCCAGCAGCTTCTCCGGGAGGCAAGAGACCCAGTACTTC.